The 11 T cell receptor beta chains reported below all come from one sample, sequenced in a study of shared clonotypes between healthy human individuals. TCRdb's copy holds only in-frame clones and misses some; the assay was immunoSEQ multiplex PCR. The sample consists of around 500,000 clones, about 84% of them appearing once. The sample comprised PBMCs. These receptors all come from a woman aged 40-49 years in good health. Some clones in this sample may be carry-over from other donors' samples.

About this clone: A far bigger clonotype differs at one base, so this is likely a read error. Other DNA sequences in the same sample also yield this CDR3. The chain combines TRBV5-1 with TRBJ1-1; D possibly corresponds to TRBD1 (6 bases). V dropped 2 bases and J dropped 2 bases, with 13 bases sitting between them. This CDR3 has 15 amino acids. CDR1 is SGHRS and CDR2 is YFSETQ in the germline V gene. The CDR3 DNA is TGCGCCAGCAGCTTATCAGGGGCGGTAAACACTGAAGCTTTCTTT. As protein: CASSLSGAVNTEAFF.

The DNA for the CDR3 is TGTGCCAGCAGCTCTATGGGACAGGGGAACTATGGCTACACCTTC. Protein: CASSSMGQGNYGYTF. The chain couples TRBV7-2 to TRBJ1-2; 10 bases line up with TRBD1. There are 15 residues in the CDR3. After removal of 4 bases from V and 2 bases from J, the junction contained 4 bases not matched to a gene. Germline assignment: CDR1 SGHTA and CDR2 FQGNSA.

This rearrangement joins TRBV30 to TRBJ2-5, with 7 bases matching TRBD2. V was pared by 0 bases and J by 2 bases, with 6 bases of the junction left unmatched. The CDR3 totals 15 residues. Per the germline V gene, CDR1 is GTSNPN and CDR2 is SVGIG (reference sequence). The CDR3 DNA reads TGTGCCTGGAGTGTACTGGGGGGGAAGCAAGAGACCCAGTACTTC. As protein: CAWSVLGGKQETQYF.

This chain connects TRBV7-8 to TRBJ2-7, with 9 bases lining up with TRBD1. Germline V gene data show CDR1 as SGHVS and CDR2 as FQNEAQ. The CDR3 consists of 16 residues. Trimming removed 3 bases from V and 1 base from J; junction bases left unmatched: 7. CDR3 sequence reads: CASSFAGQGRSYEQYF. The CDR3 nucleotides read TGTGCCAGCAGCTTTGCAGGACAGGGGCGTTCCTACGAGCAGTACTTC.

The chain recombines TRBV28 with TRBJ1-1; the D is unclear. V lost 5 bases, J lost 1 base, and 14 bases lay in between. Germline CDR1 is MDHEN and CDR2 is SYDVKM. The CDR3 runs to 15 residues. The CDR3 here is CASSGPGLGNTEAFF. The CDR3 nucleotides read TGTGCCAGCAGTGGACCAGGACTGGGGAACACTGAAGCTTTCTTT.

This chain joins TRBV28 and TRBJ1-1; D not resolved. Germline V CDR1 and CDR2: MDHEN, SYDVKM. The CDR3 runs 12 residues. V was pared by 6 bases and J by 1 base, with 6 bases between. This chain's CDR3 is CASRGGNTEAFF. CDR3 DNA sequence: TGTGCCAGCAGAGGAGGGAACACTGAAGCTTTCTTT. Complete variable domain (other parts from reference TRBV28 and TRBJ1-1): DVKVTQSSRYLVKRTGEKVFLECVQDMDHENMFWYRQDPGLGLRLIYFSYDVKMKEKGDIPEGYSVSREKKERFSLILESASTNQTSMYLCASRGGNTEAFFGQGTRLTVV.

This clone was observed a few times. The CDR3 loop reads CASRLGQSNYGYTF. CDR3 sequence (DNA): TGTGCCAGCAGGCTGGGACAGTCTAACTATGGCTACACCTTC. V usage is TRBV6-1 and J usage is TRBJ1-2, with 7 bases identical to TRBD1. Germline loops: CDR1 MNHNS, CDR2 SASEGT. The trim removed 6 bases at V and 0 bases at J, leaving 4 bases unmatched. CDR3 length: 14 amino acids.

Turning to this clone: A far larger clone differs by one base, so this is likely a read error. The rearrangement links TRBV2 to TRBJ2-7; D may be TRBD1 (5 bases). The CDR3 has 12 residues. Germline V lookup: CDR1 SNHLY, CDR2 FYNNEI. The V and J ends lost 4 bases and 6 bases respectively, with 10 bases between them. CDR3 sequence (DNA): TGTGCCAGCAGTGCAAGGGGTAGCGAGCAGTACTTC. Its translation is CASSARGSEQYF.

The chain links TRBV7-9 to TRBJ1-1; no definite D call. Germline loops: CDR1 SEHNR, CDR2 FQNEAQ (reference sequence). Trimming removed 1 base from V and 4 bases from J, with 19 bases in between. CDR3 length: 17 residues. CDR3: CASSLGQIIPRSTEAFF. In DNA, the CDR3 is TGTGCCAGCAGCTTAGGTCAGATCATCCCCCGGAGCACTGAAGCTTTCTTT. The full variable domain, its missing parts supplied by reference TRBV7-9 and TRBJ1-1, is DTGVSQNPRHKITKRGQNVTFRCDPISEHNRLYWYRQTLGQGPEFLTYFQNEAQLEKSRLLSDRFSAERPKGSFSTLEIQRTEQGDSAMYLCASSLGQIIPRSTEAFFGQGTRLTVV.

Concerning this clone itself: Other DNA sequences in the sample encode the same CDR3. V and J are TRBV27 and TRBJ1-5; D not resolved. This CDR3 is 12 amino acids long. Trimming stripped 1 base from V and 6 bases from J, with 4 bases between. Looked up from germline, CDR1 is MNHEY and CDR2 is SMNVEV (reference sequence). The chain's CDR3 is CASSLLGQPQHF. CDR3 bases: TGTGCCAGCAGTTTATTGGGTCAGCCCCAGCATTTT.

This chain connects TRBV4-3 to TRBJ2-1; 9 nucleotides align to TRBD2. The CDR3 has 15 amino acids. Losses at the gene ends were 0 bases for V and 6 bases for J; bases not matched to a gene: 3. Germline CDR1 and CDR2: LGHNA and YSLEER. The CDR3 DNA sequence: TGCGCCAGCAGCCAAGAGGCTAGCGGGATCAATGAGCAGTTCTTC. Its translation: CASSQEASGINEQFF.